These 30 T cell receptor beta chains originate from one sample sequenced in a study of CD8+CD57+ T cells in acquired aplastic anemia (dated by TCRdb to between 2017 and 2018). This sample was sequenced with an Illumina HiSeq 2000. Genomic DNA served as template for TCR beta VDJ combination and CDR3 sequence profiling. Starting from the raw public reads, TCRdb applied fastp trimming at Q25, assembled clones with MiXCR and retained in-frame beta chains. Identical CDR3 protein sequences are pooled into one entry, listed with their most common genes and DNA. The sample data list 150,000 to 200,000 distinct CDR3 sequences, and 50% to 75% of these were observed just once. The ten largest clones capture 45% to 50% of the sample. The sample comprised sorted CD4+, CD8+, or CD8+CD57+ T cells (not recorded which) from PBMCs. All receptors come from a human donor in good health.

Concerning this clonotype: Since a much larger clone is just one base distant, this may be a read error. The CDR3 coding sequence is TGTGCCAGCAGCTTAGATACGGGGGATGGCTACACCTTC. Amino acids: CASSLDTGDGYTF. The chain combines TRBV11-2 with TRBJ1-2, with D perhaps matching TRBD1 (5 bases). The V end was cut by 0 bases, the J end by 6 bases, with 8 bases between. Germline-derived CDR1 and CDR2 are SGHAT and FQNNGV. The CDR3 spans 13 residues.

This chain uses TRBV10-3 with TRBJ1-2; 8 bases agree with TRBD1. Trimming took 10 bases from V and 8 from J; bases not matched to a gene: 6. CDR3 length equals 11 residues. Germline V gene data show CDR1 as ENHRY and CDR2 as SYGVKD. CDR3 in DNA: TGTGCCAGCGGACAGGGAACGGGCTACACCTTC. Its translation: CASGQGTGYTF.

As for this clonotype: A much larger clone lies one base from this, so it may be a read error. The rearrangement links TRBV5-8 to TRBJ2-5; 8 positions match TRBD1. The germline V gene has CDR1 SGHTS and CDR2 YDEGEE. This CDR3 has 15 residues. CDR3 coding DNA: TGTGCCAGCAGCCCGTCGGACAGGGTCGAAGAGGCCCAGTACTTC. Its protein is CASSPSDRVEEAQYF.

The rearrangement links TRBV25-1 to TRBJ2-1; 7 bases agree with TRBD1. The CDR3 is made up of 16 amino acids. V lost 7 bases and J lost 1; bases outside the gene matches: 10. The germline V gene has CDR1 MGHDK and CDR2 SYGVNS. In DNA, the CDR3 is TGTGCCAGCATTCCAATAGGGACAGCATCCTACAATGAGCAGTTCTTC. It encodes CASIPIGTASYNEQFF.

The chain joins TRBV11-2 to TRBJ2-5; perhaps D is TRBD1 or TRBD2 (5 bases each). This CDR3 is built from 14 residues. V shed 2 bases and J shed 4 bases, with 11 bases lying between them. In germline, CDR1 is SGHAT, CDR2 FQNNGV. The CDR3 protein is CASSLNGARETQYF. CDR3 DNA: TGTGCCAGCAGCTTAAACGGGGCTCGAGAGACCCAGTACTTC.

This chain connects TRBV7-6 to TRBJ2-7; TRBD2 is a possible D gene (5 bases). The V end lost 3 bases, the J end lost 0 bases, and 21 bases lay between the germline ends. The CDR3 covers 18 residues. Per germline, CDR1 SGHVS and CDR2 FNYEAQ. The CDR3 loop is CASSFPLERTPRSYEQYF. In nucleotides, the CDR3 is TGTGCCAGCAGCTTTCCCCTGGAACGGACTCCCCGCTCCTACGAGCAGTACTTC.

This clonotype was found many times. The chain combines TRBV7-9 with TRBJ2-5, with D perhaps matching TRBD1 (5 bases). V lost 4 bases and J 5 bases, leaving 17 bases between the germline ends. Germline V gene sequence: CDR1 SEHNR, CDR2 FQNEAQ (reference sequence). The CDR3 sequence is 15 residues long. The CDR3 loop is CASSSPRGLEETQYF. In nucleotides, the CDR3 is TGTGCCAGCAGCTCCCCTAGGGGTTTGGAGGAGACCCAGTACTTC.

The gene calls are TRBV2 and TRBJ2-1; D ambiguous. The CDR3 spans 14 residues. Germline V gene lookup returns CDR1 SNHLY and CDR2 FYNNEI. V gave up 4 bases and J gave up 9 bases, with 16 bases separating them. CDR3 residues: CASSGGPPGGEQFF. CDR3 in DNA: TGTGCCAGCAGTGGTGGCCCTCCCGGCGGTGAGCAGTTCTTC.

CDR3 amino acids: CASSLASGSPLHF. The CDR3 DNA is TGTGCCAGCAGTTTAGCGAGCGGTTCACCCCTCCACTTT. The rearrangement links TRBV12-3 or TRBV12-4 to TRBJ1-6; no reliable D call. Trimming cost V 0 bases and J 9 bases, with 6 bases left between them. This CDR3 contains 13 residues.

This clonotype was found many times. This chain connects TRBV4-2 to TRBJ1-1; possibly TRBD1 for D (5 bases). Germline V gene lookup returns CDR1 LGHNA and CDR2 YNFKEQ. This CDR3 is built from 14 residues. V was clipped by 1 base and J by 5 bases, with 11 bases between them. The CDR3 region is CASSQGGLRTEAFF. Here the CDR3 DNA reads TGTGCCAGCAGCCAAGGGGGGTTGAGGACTGAAGCTTTCTTT.

The chain employs TRBV4-1 and TRBJ2-7; D not certain. Trimming pared 0 bases from V and 3 bases from J, leaving 6 bases between. The CDR3 extends over 13 amino acids. The V gene's germline CDR1 is MGHRA and CDR2 YSYEKL. This chain's CDR3 is CASSQDSRYEQYF. CDR3 bases: TGCGCCAGCAGCCAAGACTCACGCTACGAGCAGTACTTC.

The chain carries TRBV9 and TRBJ2-1; TRBD2 might be the D (5 bases). Germline CDR1 SGDLS, CDR2 YYNGEE. The CDR3 has 14 amino acids. V lost 7 bases, J lost 2 bases, and 13 bases lay in between. The CDR3 spells CASAEAVTYNEQFF. As DNA, the CDR3 is TGTGCCAGCGCGGAAGCGGTTACCTACAATGAGCAGTTCTTC.

This sequence joins TRBV19 and TRBJ2-7; 9 bases line up with TRBD2. CDR3 length: 16 residues. With V trimmed by 5 bases and J by 7 bases, 15 bases remained unmatched. Per the germline V gene, CDR1 is LNHDA and CDR2 is SQIVND (reference sequence). CDR3 protein: CASSPFLAGERGEQYF. The DNA for the CDR3 is TGTGCCAGTAGTCCTTTCTTAGCGGGGGAGCGTGGAGAGCAGTACTTC.

Notes on this clonotype: A read error may be the cause here, since a much bigger clone is one base away. The CDR3 protein is CAGSAGEMGTDTQYF. The CDR3, as DNA: TGTGCCGGCAGTGCGGGAGAAATGGGCACAGATACGCAGTATTTT. V usage is TRBV2 and J usage is TRBJ2-3; 7 nucleotides agree with TRBD2. CDR1 and CDR2 from the germline V gene are SNHLY and FYNNEI. This CDR3 has 15 residues.

This chain connects TRBV6-5 to TRBJ1-1; no definite D call. There are 11 residues in the CDR3. The V gene lost 6 bases and the J gene lost 7 bases, with 9 bases spanning the gap. Germline-derived CDR1 and CDR2 are MNHEY and SVGAGI. The CDR3 region has the DNA TGTGCCAGCAGAAACCAGCGTGAAGCTTTCTTT. It specifies CASRNQREAFF.

The V gene is TRBV21-1, the J gene TRBJ2-1; the D segment call TRBD2 is taken from the table without a DNA check. TRBV21-1 constitutes a pseudogene. This CDR3 has 19 residues. The CDR3 protein is CASSLDWLAGGISDNEQFF. The CDR3 nucleotides are TGTGCCAGTAGCTTAGATTGGCTAGCGGGAGGTATTTCCGACAATGAGCAGTTCTTC.

J is TRBJ2-5 and V is TRBV7-2, with 10 bases matching TRBD2. The V gene end was trimmed by 6 bases and the J gene end by 4 bases; junction bases not matched to a gene: 2. Germline CDR1 and CDR2: SGHTA and FQGNSA. The CDR3 totals 13 residues. CDR3 coding DNA: TGTGCCAGCAGGACTAGCGGGTTAGAGACCCAGTACTTC. This translates into CASRTSGLETQYF.

J is TRBJ1-4 and V is TRBV2; 8 bases are shared with TRBD1. This CDR3 region has 13 residues. Germline V lookup: CDR1 SNHLY, CDR2 FYNNEI. J gave up 7 bases and V 8 bases, and 6 bases lay outside the gene matches. The CDR3, as DNA: TGTGCCAGCGGCGGACAGGGCGGTGAAAAACTGTTTTTT. Amino acids: CASGGQGGEKLFF.

This clonotype was found a few times. V and J are TRBV5-1 and TRBJ2-1; D is ambiguous. The V end lost 4 bases, the J end lost 5 bases, and 7 bases lay between the germline ends. Germline assignment: CDR1 SGHRS and CDR2 YFSETQ. This CDR3 is built from 12 residues. The CDR3 sequence is CASSPRDNEQFF. CDR3 DNA sequence: TGCGCCAGCAGCCCTAGGGACAATGAGCAGTTCTTC.

The gene calls are TRBV6-2 or TRBV6-3 and TRBJ2-1, with 7 bases lining up with TRBD2. Germline CDR1 reads MNHEY; CDR2 reads SVGEGT. This CDR3 comprises 14 residues. V was pared by 5 bases and J by 4 bases, with 5 bases of the junction left unmatched. DNA of the CDR3: TGTGCCAGCAGTCGGGGGGTAGCTTACAATGAGCAGTTCTTC. Its translation is CASSRGVAYNEQFF.

This clonotype was detected ten times or more. This rearrangement joins TRBV19 to TRBJ2-7, with a tentative D call TRBD1 (5 bases). CDR1 is LNHDA, CDR2 SQIVND, per germline (reference sequence). V was clipped by 2 bases and J by 2 bases, with 13 bases between them. The CDR3 covers 15 residues. The CDR3 here is CASSIQGPKPYEQYF. Here the CDR3 DNA reads TGTGCCAGTAGTATACAGGGTCCCAAACCCTACGAGCAGTACTTC.

This clonotype occurred a few times. The V gene is TRBV5-8, the J gene TRBJ1-2; D call uncertain. Trimming stripped 4 bases from V and 4 bases from J, with 8 bases between. From germline, CDR1 is SGHTS and CDR2 YDEGEE. CDR3 size: 12 residues. This CDR3 reads CASSLWGYGYTF. In nucleotides, the CDR3 is TGTGCCAGCAGCCTCTGGGGCTATGGCTACACCTTC.

The chain links TRBV19 to TRBJ1-3; 7 bases are a match to TRBD1. Germline trimming cut 8 bases from V and 5 bases from J; bases unmatched to any gene: 6. Germline CDR1 LNHDA, CDR2 SQIVND (reference sequence). This CDR3 is 13 amino acids long. In nucleotides, the CDR3 is TGTGCCAGTTCCGGGACAGAGAGAAACACCATATATTTT. This codes for CASSGTERNTIYF. The full variable domain, completed using reference TRBV19 and TRBJ1-3, is DGGITQSPKYLFRKEGQNVTLSCEQNLNHDAMYWYRQDPGQGLRLIYYSQIVNDFQKGDIAEGYSVSREKKESFPLTVTSAQKNPTAFYLCASSGTERNTIYFGEGSWLTVV.

The chain recombines TRBV19 with TRBJ2-6, with D unclear. Germline CDR1 reads LNHDA; CDR2 reads SQIVND (reference sequence). With 5 bases removed from V and 1 base from J, the gap between germline ends came to 9 bases. This CDR3 is built from 15 residues. Written as DNA, the CDR3 is TGTGCCAGTAGTGTAGTGGGATCTGGGGCCAACGTCCTGACTTTC. It translates to CASSVVGSGANVLTF.

This clonotype occurred many times. V gene TRBV9 combines with J gene TRBJ2-5; 7 positions agree with TRBD1. The V gene's germline CDR1 is SGDLS and CDR2 YYNGEE. J was trimmed by 1 base and V by 3 bases; bases with no gene match: 6. The CDR3 consists of 15 residues. Written as DNA, the CDR3 is TGTGCCAGCAGCGAGGGGACAGCCATCCAAGAGACCCAGTACTTC. Its translation is CASSEGTAIQETQYF.

The chain employs TRBV19 and TRBJ2-1; maybe TRBD1 (6 bases). The ends were cut back, 6 bases at V and 6 bases at J, with 15 bases in the middle. This CDR3 contains 14 residues. Germline lookup yields CDR1 LNHDA and CDR2 SQIVND (reference sequence). The CDR3 reads CASSEDRTSNEQFF. CDR3 bases: TGTGCCAGTAGCGAGGACAGAACGAGCAATGAGCAGTTCTTC. Full variable domain (missing parts from reference TRBV19 and TRBJ2-1): DGGITQSPKYLFRKEGQNVTLSCEQNLNHDAMYWYRQDPGQGLRLIYYSQIVNDFQKGDIAEGYSVSREKKESFPLTVTSAQKNPTAFYLCASSEDRTSNEQFFGPGTRLTVL.

This clonotype appeared many times. The chain carries TRBV5-8 and TRBJ2-3, with TRBD2 matching over 9 bases. The CDR3 extends over 14 amino acids. V trimming: 0 bases; J trimming: 6 bases; junction bases outside the gene matches: 2. CDR1 and CDR2 from the germline V gene are SGHTS and YDEGEE. The chain's CDR3 is CASSLDSGSDTQYF. CDR3 in DNA: TGTGCCAGCAGCTTGGATAGCGGGAGCGATACGCAGTATTTT.

This chain joins TRBV10-3 and TRBJ1-2; weak D call: TRBD1 (5 bases). The CDR3 is 17 residues long. V lost 2 bases and J 5 bases, leaving 21 bases between the germline ends. The germline V gene has CDR1 ENHRY and CDR2 SYGVKD. CDR3 loop: CAISEAGTQTAQYGYTF. The CDR3 DNA reads TGTGCCATCAGTGAGGCCGGGACTCAGACAGCCCAATATGGCTACACCTTC.

The V call is TRBV19, the J call TRBJ1-2; the match to TRBD1 covers 7 bases. The junction had 8 bases not matched to a gene; V was cut back by 7 bases and J by 6 bases. This CDR3 spans 13 amino acids. Germline values: CDR1 LNHDA, CDR2 SQIVND (reference sequence). The CDR3 loop reads CASTDRARDGYTF. CDR3 sequence (DNA): TGTGCCAGTACAGACAGGGCTCGGGATGGCTACACCTTC.

The chain uses TRBV20-1 and TRBJ2-2; TRBD2 is a possible D gene (5 bases). The CDR3 is 14 amino acids. Germline lookup yields CDR1 DFQATT and CDR2 SNEGSKA (reference sequence). Trimming pared 4 bases from V and 4 bases from J, leaving 13 bases between. In DNA, the CDR3 is TGCAGTGCTAATACCCAGCGGTTCACCGGGGAGCTGTTTTTT. Its translation: CSANTQRFTGELFF.